Below, 14 T cell receptor beta chains from the same sample are listed, as sequenced in a study of T cell repertoires in cytomegalovirus infection. These receptors lack a known antigen. TCRdb used MiXCR to reprocess the reads, holding one entry per CDR3 protein. The sample yields some 350,000 distinct CDR3 sequences, approximately 35% seen once. The sample here was cultured PBMCs, taken from culture after CMV antigen stimulation. Receptor source: a human donor in good health (CMV status not recorded). Some clones in this sample may be carry-over from other donors' samples.

This sequence joins TRBV5-4 and TRBJ2-1, with TRBD1 identical over 9 bases. The CDR3 consists of 15 residues. V gave up 4 bases and J gave up 6 bases; unmatched junction bases: 8. CDR1 is SGHNT and CDR2 is YYREEE in the germline V gene (reference sequence). Here the CDR3 DNA reads TGTGCCAGCAGCGGCGACAGGGGGATCAGCAATGAGCAGTTCTTC. It codes for CASSGDRGISNEQFF.

The table lists this clonotype with a few counts. The V call is TRBV7-9, the J call TRBJ2-7, with TRBD2 matching over 7 bases. This CDR3 has 17 amino acids. The germline CDR1 and CDR2 sequences are SEHNR and FQNEAQ (reference sequence). After removal of 4 bases from V and 0 bases from J, the junction contained 12 bases not matched to a gene. The CDR3 nucleotides are TGTGCCAGCAGCTCCCCCTGGGTCGGGAGGAGCTCCTACGAGCAGTACTTC. This gives the protein CASSSPWVGRSSYEQYF.

V is TRBV19 and J is TRBJ2-7; D might be TRBD2 (6 bases). Per germline, CDR1 LNHDA and CDR2 SQIVND (reference sequence). V dropped 5 bases and J dropped 6 bases, with 14 bases sitting between them. The CDR3 is 13 residues long. The CDR3 coding sequence is TGTGCCAGTAGTCCCAAACGGGGACTCGAGCAGTACGTC. This encodes CASSPKRGLEQYV.

This clonotype was observed a few times. This CDR3 reads CAISEGTGFGDTIYF. In DNA form, the CDR3 reads TGTGCCATCAGTGAGGGAACAGGATTCGGAGACACCATATATTTT. V and J are TRBV10-3 and TRBJ1-3; D might be TRBD1 (5 bases). CDR1 and CDR2 from the germline V gene are ENHRY and SYGVKD. The V end was cut by 2 bases, the J end by 8 bases, with 16 bases between. This CDR3 contains 15 residues.

The chain employs TRBV12-3 or TRBV12-4 and TRBJ2-1, with D perhaps TRBD2 (6 bases). The CDR3 length is 16 residues. Trimming removed 5 bases from V and 0 bases from J, with 14 bases in between. The CDR3 nucleotides read TGTGCCAGCAGTCTTATAGCGGTTACCTCCTACAATGAGCAGTTCTTC. Amino acid sequence: CASSLIAVTSYNEQFF.

The chain links TRBV18 to TRBJ2-1; D gene uncertain. V lost 0 bases to trimming and J lost 2 bases, with 11 bases between them. Germline CDR1 is KGHSH and CDR2 is LQKENI. The CDR3 totals 16 residues. CDR3 amino acids: CASSPPRAIPYNEQFF. The CDR3, as DNA: TGTGCCAGCTCACCACCAAGGGCCATCCCCTACAATGAGCAGTTCTTC.

CDR3 region: CASSLSSETVPLGANVLTF. In DNA, the CDR3 is TGTGCCAGCAGTTTGAGCTCGGAGACAGTTCCTCTTGGGGCCAACGTCCTGACTTTC. J is TRBJ2-6 and V is TRBV28, with D tentatively TRBD1 (5 bases). This CDR3 comprises 19 residues. Per the germline V gene, CDR1 is MDHEN and CDR2 is SYDVKM. Trimming took off 3 bases at V and 3 bases at J, with 21 bases between the two ends.

In nucleotides, the CDR3 is TGTGCCAGCAGTGCCCTAGGGACAGGGATCTACGAGCAGTACTTC. As protein: CASSALGTGIYEQYF. The chain has TRBV6-2 or TRBV6-3 and TRBJ2-7, with 9 positions matching TRBD1. The CDR3 has 15 amino acids. CDR1 and CDR2 (germline): MNHEY, SVGEGT. V shed 5 bases, J shed 3 bases, and the junction held 8 bases outside the gene matches.

This clonotype has just a few counts. The chain employs TRBV19 and TRBJ2-4, with D maybe TRBD1 (6 bases). The germline V gene encodes CDR1 LNHDA and CDR2 SQIVND (reference sequence). Trimming cost V 3 bases and J 3 bases, with 12 bases left between them. This CDR3 comprises 15 residues. The CDR3 spells CASSIPRTDKNIQYF. Here the CDR3 DNA reads TGTGCCAGTAGTATTCCCCGGACAGACAAAAACATTCAGTACTTC. The full variable domain, in which reference TRBV19 and TRBJ2-4 provide the parts outside the CDR3, is DGGITQSPKYLFRKEGQNVTLSCEQNLNHDAMYWYRQDPGQGLRLIYYSQIVNDFQKGDIAEGYSVSREKKESFPLTVTSAQKNPTAFYLCASSIPRTDKNIQYFGAGTRLSVL.

In this sample, this clonotype turned up a few times. CDR3 residues: CASSVPGTSVEQFF. CDR3 coding DNA: TGTGCCAGCAGCGTACCCGGGACTAGCGTTGAGCAGTTCTTC. The chain couples TRBV7-6 to TRBJ2-1, with 10 positions matching TRBD2. Trimming at V came to 5 bases and at J to 9 bases, leaving 7 bases not matched to a gene. CDR1 is SGHVS and CDR2 is FNYEAQ in the germline V gene. The CDR3 is made up of 14 amino acids. The whole variable domain, filled in from reference TRBV7-6 and TRBJ2-1, reads GAGVSQSPRYKVTKRGQDVALRCDPISGHVSLYWYRQALGQGPEFLTYFNYEAQQDKSGLPNDRFSAERPEGSISTLTIQRTEQRDSAMYRCASSVPGTSVEQFFGPGTRLTVL.

The rearrangement uses TRBV5-5 and TRBJ1-5; D might be TRBD1 (6 bases). V lost 4 bases and J 5 bases, leaving 10 bases between the germline ends. The germline CDR1 and CDR2 sequences are SGHKS and YYEKEE (reference sequence). The CDR3 totals 13 residues. CDR3 residues: CASSIQGHQPQHF. In DNA, the CDR3 is TGTGCCAGCAGCATACAGGGTCATCAGCCCCAGCATTTT.

The chain links TRBV7-2 to TRBJ2-5; a weak D match, TRBD2 (5 bases). V shed 7 bases and J shed 1 base, with 16 bases lying between them. Germline V gives CDR1 SGHTA, CDR2 FQGNSA. The CDR3 consists of 15 residues. The CDR3 DNA sequence: TGTGCCAGCACCCCATCTTCTAGCTCCCAAGAGACCCAGTACTTC. Encoded protein: CASTPSSSSQETQYF.

In its sample, this clonotype was seen a few times. The V gene is TRBV7-8, the J gene TRBJ2-5; D is perhaps TRBD1 (6 bases). The CDR3 length is 16 residues. V was pared by 4 bases and J by 2 bases, with 17 bases between. Germline-derived CDR1 and CDR2 are SGHVS and FQNEAQ. This chain's CDR3 is CASSSQIGQKQETQYF. The CDR3, as DNA: TGTGCCAGCAGCTCCCAAATCGGACAGAAACAAGAGACCCAGTACTTC.

Many counts were recorded for this clonotype. The chain carries TRBV7-8 and TRBJ1-1, with 8 bases aligning to TRBD1. This CDR3 is 15 amino acids long. With 2 bases clipped from V and 5 bases from J, the junction kept 7 bases outside the gene matches. The germline CDR1 and CDR2 sequences are SGHVS and FQNEAQ. CDR3 sequence reads: CASSLLGQGGTEAFF. The CDR3 nucleotides read TGTGCCAGCAGCTTACTCGGACAGGGCGGGACTGAAGCTTTCTTT. Combining the CDR3 with reference TRBV7-8 and TRBJ1-1 gives the whole variable domain GAGVSQSPRYKVAKRGQDVALRCDPISGHVSLFWYQQALGQGPEFLTYFQNEAQLDKSGLPSDRFFAERPEGSVSTLKIQRTQQEDSAVYLCASSLLGQGGTEAFFGQGTRLTVV.